This T cell receptor (beta chain) was captured in a study of T cell responses to AZD1222 COVID-19 vaccine. Study results and caveats: Clonal diversity was possibly underestimated, and white British individuals and females predominated among donors. Reports indicate that nearly half of spike-specific TCRs are directed at unmutated variant regions. Spike-specific TCR breadth and depth were elevated following two AZD1222 doses.

Measured with immunoSEQ multiplex PCR; TCRdb has only the in-frame clones, and not every one. The sample consists of around 70,000 clones, nearly 90% of them appearing once. The CDR3 is made up of 20 amino acids. J was trimmed by 5 bases and V by 0 bases; bases with no gene match: 15. The germline CDR1 and CDR2 sequences are MNHEY and SVGEGT. Details on this clone: Its antigen is as yet unknown.

This specimen was peripheral blood, taken 28 days after the second AZD1222 dose. The chain links TRBV6-2 or TRBV6-3 to TRBJ2-5; TRBD2 matches 13 bases. The sequence was collected from an adult who received the AZD1222 COVID-19 vaccine. CDR3 DNA sequence: TGTGCCAGCAGTTACTCGACCGGGACTAGCGGGAACCTAGGGTGGGAGACCCAGTACTTC. Encoded protein: CASSYSTGTSGNLGWETQYF.